The 22 T cell receptor beta chains below were found in one sample sequenced in a study of shared clonotypes between healthy human individuals. Assay used: immunoSEQ multiplex PCR; TCRdb lists only in-frame clones, some missing. The sample has roughly 2.4 million clones; under 97% are singletons. Sequencing used naive CD4+ T cells sorted from blood. Subset of the sample: CD45RA+ positively selected. All receptors come from a young man in good health.

The chain carries TRBV19 and TRBJ2-7; 7 nucleotides agree with TRBD2. This CDR3 has 15 amino acids. Trimming removed 5 bases from V and 5 bases from J; junction bases left unmatched: 12. Germline loops: CDR1 LNHDA, CDR2 SQIVND (reference sequence). DNA for the CDR3: TGTGCCAGTAGTCGAAAAGCGGGATTGACGGACGAGCAGTACTTC. This gives the protein CASSRKAGLTDEQYF.

On this clone itself: Within the sample, other DNA sequences also encode this same CDR3. The chain links TRBV5-1 to TRBJ2-3; D remains unclear. Trimming took 2 bases from V and 5 from J, leaving 6 bases between them. CDR3 length: 12 residues. CDR1 is SGHRS and CDR2 is YFSETQ in the germline V gene. CDR3 sequence (DNA): TGCGCCAGCAGCTTCCCAGGAGATACGCAGTATTTT. Its translation: CASSFPGDTQYF.

V and J are TRBV5-1 and TRBJ2-2; D remains ambiguous. Germline CDR1 is SGHRS and CDR2 is YFSETQ. Between the trimmed V and J ends, which lost 0 bases and 5 bases, there was a span of 8 bases. The CDR3 sequence is 14 residues long. In nucleotides, the CDR3 is TGCGCCAGCAGCTTGGATGTCAGAACCGGGGAGCTGTTTTTT. This sequence encodes CASSLDVRTGELFF.

This chain connects TRBV5-1 to TRBJ2-3; D possibly matches TRBD1 or TRBD2 (5 bases each). Germline V lookup: CDR1 SGHRS, CDR2 YFSETQ. The CDR3 loop spans 16 amino acids. Deletions cut 1 base from V and 2 bases from J, with 14 bases between. As DNA, the CDR3 is TGCGCCAGCAGCTTGATAGTGAGAGGGGACACAGATACGCAGTATTTT. It codes for CASSLIVRGDTDTQYF.

The rearrangement links TRBV11-2 to TRBJ1-3, with 9 bases fitting TRBD1. J was trimmed by 2 bases and V by 5 bases; bases with no gene match: 10. This CDR3 is 17 amino acids long. Per germline, CDR1 SGHAT and CDR2 FQNNGV. CDR3 loop: CASSRDRAPFAGNTIYF. For the CDR3, the DNA is TGTGCCAGCAGCCGGGACAGGGCCCCTTTCGCTGGAAACACCATATATTTT.

The chain links TRBV5-1 to TRBJ2-7, with 7 bases matching TRBD1. With 4 bases clipped from V and 5 bases from J, the junction kept 9 bases outside the gene matches. CDR3 length equals 14 residues. CDR1 is SGHRS, CDR2 YFSETQ, per germline. CDR3 in DNA: TGCGCCAGCAGCGAAGGGGGCTCCGGGAACGAGCAGTACTTC. It specifies CASSEGGSGNEQYF. The full variable domain, completed using reference TRBV5-1 and TRBJ2-7, is KAGVTQTPRYLIKTRGQQVTLSCSPISGHRSVSWYQQTPGQGLQFLFEYFSETQRNKGNFPGRFSGRQFSNSRSEMNVSTLELGDSALYLCASSEGGSGNEQYFGPGTRLTVT.

The CDR3 loop reads CASSPDRGGKLGQFF. The CDR3 DNA sequence: TGTGCCAGCAGCCCCGATAGGGGAGGGAAGTTGGGGCAGTTCTTC. V usage is TRBV11-2 and J usage is TRBJ2-1; 7 bases are a match to TRBD2. The ends lost 5 bases at V and 12 bases at J; junction bases unmatched: 16. Germline V gene lookup returns CDR1 SGHAT and CDR2 FQNNGV. The CDR3 covers 15 residues.

J is TRBJ1-2 and V is TRBV30; D gene ambiguous. The CDR3 runs 14 residues. V lost 0 bases and J lost 4, with 12 bases in between. Germline CDR1 reads GTSNPN; CDR2 reads SVGIG (reference sequence). Here the CDR3 DNA reads TGTGCCTGGAGTGTACCCGGCAGTGTCTATGGCTACACCTTC. It yields the protein CAWSVPGSVYGYTF.

The V gene is TRBV7-2, the J gene TRBJ2-4, with no clear D. The germline V gene has CDR1 SGHTA and CDR2 FQGNSA. The CDR3 length is 14 residues. Trimming left V 1 base short and J 11 bases short, with 15 bases between. The chain's CDR3 is CASSLGPSERVQYF. In nucleotides, the CDR3 is TGTGCCAGCAGCTTAGGTCCTTCAGAACGGGTTCAGTACTTC.

J is TRBJ1-2 and V is TRBV30; 7 positions agree with TRBD1. Germline lookup yields CDR1 GTSNPN and CDR2 SVGIG (reference sequence). J was trimmed by 8 bases and V by 3 bases; bases with no gene match: 18. The CDR3 covers 16 residues. CDR3 in DNA: TGTGCCTGGAGCCCCTTCGCGGACAGGTCGTCTGAGGGCTACACCTTC. This sequence encodes CAWSPFADRSSEGYTF.

V and J are TRBV6-6 and TRBJ2-7, with 8 bases fitting TRBD1. The CDR3 is made up of 14 amino acids. Germline CDR1 MNHNY, CDR2 SVGAGI (reference sequence). J lost 4 bases, V lost 5 bases, and 7 bases had no gene match. CDR3 amino acids: CASSRTGKVYEQYF. DNA for the CDR3: TGTGCCAGCAGTCGGACAGGGAAAGTGTACGAGCAGTACTTC.

V is TRBV9 and J is TRBJ2-1, with D unclear. The CDR3 is 16 amino acids. The germline V and J ends were trimmed by 0 bases and 7 bases, with 17 bases remaining between them. Germline V gene data show CDR1 as SGDLS and CDR2 as YYNGEE. CDR3 nucleotides: TGTGCCAGCAGCGTAGCTCCCGAGAGGTCGCAAAATGAGCAGTTCTTC. Its translation: CASSVAPERSQNEQFF. The whole variable domain, remainder taken from reference TRBV9 and TRBJ2-1, is DSGVTQTPKHLITATGQRVTLRCSPRSGDLSVYWYQQSLDQGLQFLIQYYNGEERAKGNILERFSAQQFPDLHSELNLSSLELGDSALYFCASSVAPERSQNEQFFGPGTRLTVL.

The chain couples TRBV28 to TRBJ2-4; D is possibly TRBD1 (6 bases). The V end was cut by 4 bases, the J end by 6 bases, with 13 bases between. The CDR3 is 14 amino acids. Germline V gene data show CDR1 as MDHEN and CDR2 as SYDVKM. The CDR3: CASSSPGVANIQYF. The DNA of the CDR3 is TGTGCCAGCAGTTCACCAGGGGTGGCAAACATTCAGTACTTC.

The chain combines TRBV5-1 with TRBJ2-1; TRBD1 aligns across 9 bases. J gave up 8 bases and V 0 bases, and 6 bases lay outside the gene matches. The CDR3 has 15 amino acids. Germline values: CDR1 SGHRS, CDR2 YFSETQ. As DNA, the CDR3 is TGCGCCAGCAGCTTGGCCGGGGGACAGGGTGATGAGCAGTTCTTC. This encodes CASSLAGGQGDEQFF. Based on the CDR3 plus reference TRBV5-1 and TRBJ2-1, the full variable domain is KAGVTQTPRYLIKTRGQQVTLSCSPISGHRSVSWYQQTPGQGLQFLFEYFSETQRNKGNFPGRFSGRQFSNSRSEMNVSTLELGDSALYLCASSLAGGQGDEQFFGPGTRLTVL.

This chain links TRBV28 with TRBJ2-6; 8 bases line up with TRBD1. The CDR3 consists of 16 residues. CDR1 and CDR2 from the germline V gene are MDHEN and SYDVKM. Trimming took 5 bases from V and 0 from J; bases not matched to a gene: 3. The CDR3 bases are TGTGCCAGCAGTGGACAGGGAGCCTCTGGGGCCAACGTCCTGACTTTC. Translated: CASSGQGASGANVLTF.

This clone was seen a single time. The chain links TRBV7-6 to TRBJ1-6; 7 bases line up with TRBD1. V was clipped by 5 bases and J by 8 bases; unmatched bases: 6. Looked up from germline, CDR1 is SGHVS and CDR2 is FNYEAQ. This CDR3 comprises 14 residues. The chain's CDR3 is CASSPRQGDSPLHF. Here the CDR3 DNA reads TGTGCCAGCAGCCCAAGACAGGGTGATTCACCCCTCCACTTT.

The count of this clone is one. This rearrangement joins TRBV10-3 to TRBJ2-5, with 9 positions matching TRBD2. J was trimmed by 2 bases and V by 11 bases; bases with no gene match: 6. The CDR3 runs 13 residues. Per germline, CDR1 ENHRY and CDR2 SYGVKD. In DNA, the CDR3 is TGTGCCGTAGCGGGGGCCTCACAAGAGACCCAGTACTTC. Translation gives CAVAGASQETQYF.

This clone was seen only once. The chain joins TRBV18 to TRBJ1-5; TRBD1 matches at 8 bases. Germline CDR1 is KGHSH and CDR2 is LQKENI. The CDR3 loop spans 16 amino acids. The V and J ends lost 2 bases and 10 bases, in that order; junction bases with no gene match: 13. The CDR3 nucleotides are TGTGCCAGCTCACCAGTATCGGGGACAGGACTGACTCCCCAGCATTTT. It translates to CASSPVSGTGLTPQHF.

This clone has just one count. Other nucleotide sequences from this sample produce the same CDR3. The V call is TRBV6-5, the J call TRBJ1-2, with TRBD1 as a possible D gene (6 bases). V was clipped by 2 bases and J by 2 bases, with 9 bases between them. The CDR3 loop spans 14 amino acids. Germline CDR1 MNHEY, CDR2 SVGAGI. The CDR3, as DNA: TGTGCCAGCAGTTACAGGGACAAGAACTATGGCTACACCTTC. Amino acids: CASSYRDKNYGYTF.

J is TRBJ2-4 and V is TRBV7-2; D uncertain. The germline V gene encodes CDR1 SGHTA and CDR2 FQGNSA. This CDR3 has 17 amino acids. The germline V and J ends were trimmed by 1 base and 0 bases, with 13 bases remaining between them. The CDR3 DNA follows: TGTGCCAGCAGCTTAGTTTTCGGCTTGCTAGCCAAAAACATTCAGTACTTC. It codes for CASSLVFGLLAKNIQYF.

V is TRBV7-2 and J is TRBJ2-7, with 7 nucleotides matching TRBD1. Germline loops: CDR1 SGHTA, CDR2 FQGNSA. After removal of 0 bases from V and 0 bases from J, the junction contained 8 bases not matched to a gene. This CDR3 region has 17 residues. The CDR3 loop reads CASSLAAGGSGSYEQYF. The CDR3 DNA reads as TGTGCCAGCAGCTTAGCCGCAGGGGGATCTGGCTCCTACGAGCAGTACTTC.

This rearrangement joins TRBV6-5 to TRBJ1-2, with D perhaps TRBD1 (5 bases). The CDR3 has 15 amino acids. The germline V and J ends were trimmed by 6 bases and 3 bases, with 17 bases remaining between them. Germline CDR1 reads MNHEY; CDR2 reads SVGAGI. CDR3: CASSSGITTYYGYTF. For the CDR3, the DNA is TGTGCCAGCAGCTCAGGGATCACGACGTACTATGGCTACACCTTC.